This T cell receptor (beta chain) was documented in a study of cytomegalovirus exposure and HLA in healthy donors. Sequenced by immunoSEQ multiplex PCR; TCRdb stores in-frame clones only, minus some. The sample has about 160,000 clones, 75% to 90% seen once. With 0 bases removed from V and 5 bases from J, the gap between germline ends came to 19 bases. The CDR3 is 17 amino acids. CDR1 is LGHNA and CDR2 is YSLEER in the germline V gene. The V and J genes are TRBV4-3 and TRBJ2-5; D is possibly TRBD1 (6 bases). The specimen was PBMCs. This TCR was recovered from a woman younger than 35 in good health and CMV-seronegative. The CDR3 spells CASSQDPPQGKGETQYF. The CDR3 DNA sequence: TGCGCCAGCAGCCAAGATCCCCCGCAGGGGAAGGGGGAGACCCAGTACTTC.